This T cell receptor beta chain was found in a study of shared clonotypes between healthy human individuals. The germline CDR1 and CDR2 sequences are LNHNV and YYDKDF (reference sequence). The CDR3 is 14 amino acids. Assay execution proceeded at the deep level. Sequencing used immunoSEQ multiplex PCR; TCRdb keeps in-frame clones, though not all of them. The sample holds around 990,000 clones, approximately 80% seen once. Concerning this clone itself: An end of the junction does not agree with germline; a read error may underlie this.

Input material: memory CD4+ T cells from PBMCs. Subset given: CD45RA-negative fraction. The chain combines TRBV15 with TRBJ2-1; tentative D call: TRBD1 (6 bases). This receptor was identified in a man younger than 35 in good health. Some clones in this sample may be carry-over from other donors' samples. CDR3 amino acids: CATGRGRAYNEQFF. DNA for the CDR3: TGTGCCACCGGCAGGGGCAGGGCCTACAATGAGCAGTTCTTC.